The source of this TCR beta chain is a study of blood T cell repertoires in COVID-19. Turning to the study itself: Both acute and convalescent COVID-19 samples were obtained from the United States, Italy and Spain. T cells, B-cell-depleted T cells, or PBMCs provided the cDNA or gDNA that served as material.

Per the original data handling: Reference gene primers were amplified, and this amplification served to estimate nucleated cell counts. The data were produced by immunoSEQ multiplex PCR, yet TCRdb's version contains in-frame clones alone and is incomplete. Clone size and V and J calls were adopted from that table, with D and trimming inferred from the DNA. The top ten clones hold 4.2% of a sample with about 100,000 clones, about 90% of them seen once. CDR3 length equals 14 residues. V shed 0 bases and J shed 4 bases, with 8 bases lying between them. Germline values: CDR1 SGDLS, CDR2 YYNGEE. J is TRBJ1-3 and V is TRBV9; no reliable D call. The receptor comes from a human donor with COVID-19, enrolled during active disease. The donor label of this sample is uncertain. Sequenced material: peripheral blood. The CDR3 loop is CASSVGNKGNTIYF. CDR3 sequence (DNA): TGTGCCAGCAGCGTAGGTAACAAGGGAAACACCATATATTTT.